The 17 T cell receptor beta chains in this list originate from one sample, sequenced in a study of blood T cells in healthy people across ages. Sample-barcoded 5' priming and a J-beta primer mix drove a second PCR of 7 to 11 cycles. From the 5' RACE reads, TCRdb called clonotypes with MiXCR, one entry per CDR3 protein. The sample consists of fewer than 2,000,000 distinct CDR3 sequences, about two fifths of them appearing once. Sequenced material: blood. These receptors were collected from a human donor in good health.

Only a few counts were recorded for this clonotype. V gene TRBV4-2 combines with J gene TRBJ1-1, with TRBD1 matching over 9 bases. This CDR3 comprises 15 residues. The junction had 5 bases not matched to a gene; V was cut back by 2 bases and J by 4 bases. In germline, CDR1 is LGHNA, CDR2 YNFKEQ. The CDR3 here is CASSQLGQGGTEAFF. CDR3 DNA sequence: TGTGCCAGCAGCCAATTGGGACAGGGTGGCACTGAAGCTTTCTTT.

This clonotype was recorded many times. The chain has TRBV7-3 and TRBJ2-4; 7 nucleotides align to TRBD2. This CDR3 spans 15 amino acids. Germline V gene sequence: CDR1 SGHTA, CDR2 FQGTGA. Trimming removed 3 bases from V and 1 base from J; junction bases left unmatched: 3. CDR3 DNA: TGTGCCAGCAGCTTCGTGGGGGGGGCCAAAAACATTCAGTACTTC. Protein product: CASSFVGGAKNIQYF.

The sample holds one count of this clonotype. CDR3 sequence reads: CAWRSTGTETQYF. CDR3 DNA sequence: TGTGCCTGGAGATCGACAGGGACGGAGACCCAGTACTTC. The rearrangement uses TRBV30 and TRBJ2-5; TRBD1 matches at 7 bases. V lost 3 bases to trimming and J lost 5 bases; unmatched junction nucleotides: 6. Germline loops: CDR1 GTSNPN, CDR2 SVGIG (reference sequence). The CDR3 loop spans 13 amino acids.

V usage is TRBV28 and J usage is TRBJ2-1, with TRBD2 identical over 7 bases. The CDR3 extends over 15 amino acids. Looked up from germline, CDR1 is MDHEN and CDR2 is SYDVKM. The V and J ends lost 10 bases and 6 bases, in that order; junction bases with no gene match: 15. The CDR3 protein is CANSSPGGIPNEQFF. CDR3 sequence (DNA): TGTGCCAACAGCTCCCCCGGGGGGATCCCCAATGAGCAGTTCTTC.

The chain combines TRBV20-1 with TRBJ2-1; possibly TRBD1 for D (5 bases). Trimming took off 0 bases at V and 1 base at J, with 16 bases between the two ends. The CDR3 contains 17 residues. The germline V gene has CDR1 DFQATT and CDR2 SNEGSKA (reference sequence). CDR3 DNA sequence: TGCAGTGCTAGAGACGCTACAGGCGCTCAATCCTACAATGAGCAGTTCTTC. It codes for CSARDATGAQSYNEQFF.

This clonotype was seen a few times. The chain uses TRBV7-8 and TRBJ2-6; the D gene is possibly TRBD1 (6 bases). Trimming took off 1 base at V and 0 bases at J, with 16 bases between the two ends. CDR1 and CDR2 from the germline V gene are SGHVS and FQNEAQ. This CDR3 comprises 19 residues. In DNA form, the CDR3 reads TGTGCCAGCAGCTTAGGCCCGCCAGGGGATGTCTCTGGGGCCAACGTCCTGACTTTC. Protein: CASSLGPPGDVSGANVLTF.

The chain uses TRBV29-1 and TRBJ2-5; D is unclear. V lost 8 bases and J lost 5, with 15 bases in between. Germline CDR1 SQVTM, CDR2 ANQGSEA. The CDR3 contains 12 residues. CDR3: CSFRWALETQYF. The CDR3 bases are TGCAGCTTTCGCTGGGCTTTGGAGACCCAGTACTTC.

The CDR3, as DNA: TGCAGTGCTACATTGGGTGCAGATACGCAGTATTTT. This translates into CSATLGADTQYF. V usage is TRBV20-1 and J usage is TRBJ2-3; unclear D gene. Trimming stripped 4 bases from V and 4 bases from J, with 9 bases between. CDR1 DFQATT and CDR2 SNEGSKA come from the germline V gene (reference sequence). This CDR3 has 12 residues.

This clonotype was seen more than once but under ten times. The rearrangement uses TRBV15 and TRBJ2-1; D gene unclear. Germline V lookup: CDR1 LNHNV, CDR2 YYDKDF (reference sequence). This CDR3 is built from 17 residues. The ends were cut back, 0 bases at V and 2 bases at J, with 14 bases in the middle. The CDR3 is CATSRDVNIITYNEQFF. The CDR3 DNA sequence: TGTGCCACCAGCAGAGATGTAAACATTATCACCTACAATGAGCAGTTCTTC.

V is TRBV7-2 and J is TRBJ2-1, with D possibly TRBD2 on 6 matching bases. This CDR3 has 15 amino acids. Germline V gene sequence: CDR1 SGHTA, CDR2 FQGNSA. V lost 3 bases and J 2 bases, leaving 11 bases between the germline ends. This chain's CDR3 is CASSFNGGTYNEQFF. The CDR3 nucleotides read TGTGCCAGCAGCTTTAACGGGGGTACCTACAATGAGCAGTTCTTC.

V usage is TRBV29-1 and J usage is TRBJ2-7, with TRBD2 identical over 9 bases. There are 14 residues in the CDR3. Germline CDR1 and CDR2: SQVTM and ANQGSEA. The CDR3 protein is CSATSGLGDYEQYF. CDR3 DNA: TGCAGTGCTACTAGCGGGCTCGGGGACTACGAGCAGTACTTC.

The V call is TRBV5-1, the J call TRBJ2-5, with 10 bases aligning to TRBD2. The J call may be faulty, since TRBJ2-7 better matches the DNA end. Germline CDR1 reads SGHRS; CDR2 reads YFSETQ. This CDR3 comprises 16 residues. This CDR3 reads CASSLAPSGGPYEQYF. In DNA, the CDR3 is TGCGCCAGCAGCTTGGCCCCTAGCGGGGGTCCCTACGAGCAGTACTTC.

J is TRBJ1-1 and V is TRBV7-6, with a weak D call TRBD1 (5 bases). The CDR3 is 16 amino acids. From germline, CDR1 is SGHVS and CDR2 FNYEAQ. The ends were cut back, 4 bases at V and 1 base at J, with 16 bases in the middle. CDR3 sequence (DNA): TGTGCCAGCAGCTACCTATACAGGACAAAGAACACTGAAGCTTTCTTT. This gives the protein CASSYLYRTKNTEAFF.

This clonotype came up a few times. The rearrangement joins TRBV11-2 to TRBJ2-7; TRBD1 is a possible D gene (6 bases). Germline CDR1 SGHAT, CDR2 FQNNGV. The CDR3 is 16 amino acids. V was shortened by 5 bases and J by 3 bases, with 20 bases between the two germline ends. This CDR3 reads CASSAYRDGYGYEQYF. DNA for the CDR3: TGTGCCAGCAGCGCCTACAGGGATGGGTATGGCTACGAGCAGTACTTC.

This clonotype was seen more than once but under ten times. The CDR3 bases are TGCAGCGTTGATGAGACCACCTATGGCTACACCTTC. This encodes CSVDETTYGYTF. This chain links TRBV29-1 with TRBJ1-2; D is unclear. The V end was cut by 3 bases, the J end by 4 bases, with 9 bases between. This CDR3 has 12 residues. Per germline, CDR1 SQVTM and CDR2 ANQGSEA.

This rearrangement joins TRBV6-5 to TRBJ1-4, with D tentatively TRBD1 (5 bases). CDR1 and CDR2 (germline): MNHEY, SVGAGI. The ends were cut back, 7 bases at V and 8 bases at J, with 14 bases in the middle. This CDR3 contains 13 residues. The CDR3 region has the DNA TGTGCCAGCACTAACCCCGGGGCCGAAAAACTGTTTTTT. It codes for CASTNPGAEKLFF.

The chain carries TRBV7-2 and TRBJ2-1; D remains ambiguous. This CDR3 is 16 amino acids long. The V gene lost 2 bases and the J gene lost 0 bases, with 11 bases spanning the gap. Germline CDR1 is SGHTA and CDR2 is FQGNSA. The CDR3 spells CASSLHPLSSYNEQFF. DNA of the CDR3: TGTGCCAGCAGCTTACACCCCCTTAGCTCCTACAATGAGCAGTTCTTC.